What follows are 8 T cell receptor beta chains derived from one specimen sequenced in a study of regulatory T cells in long-lasting Graves disease. Arm-PCR of CDR3 regions with iRepertoire HTBI primers generated TCR beta libraries. TCRdb processed the multiplex PCR reads anew with MiXCR; each CDR3 protein has one entry. The table shows roughly 360,000 distinct CDR3 sequences, with roughly 10% occurring only once. Time point specified: newly diagnosed GD, antithyroid drugs for less than 3 months. Researchers made the TCR library from RNA that was extracted from PBMCs. The same sample was also used in a study of T cells in Graves' hyperthyroidism and ophthalmopathy.

The material was peripheral blood mononuclear cells (PBMCs), obtained at new diagnosis, from a patient treated with antithyroid drugs. These receptor sequences come from a woman aged 18-35 years with Graves disease.

The table lists this clonotype with many counts. The chain employs TRBV4-3 and TRBJ1-1; 8 bases match TRBD1. The J segment lost 4 bases and the V segment lost 3 bases, leaving 7 bases of the junction unmatched. The germline CDR1 and CDR2 sequences are LGHNA and YSLEER. The length of the CDR3 is 15 residues. In DNA form, the CDR3 reads TGCGCCAGCAGCCAGTCAGGGGGCTGGAGCACTGAAGCTTTCTTT. It codes for CASSQSGGWSTEAFF.

A word on this clonotype: A read error may be the cause here, since a much bigger clone is one base away. The chain links TRBV7-6 to TRBJ2-7; D perhaps matches TRBD2 (6 bases). The CDR3 has 14 residues. Germline lookup yields CDR1 SGHVS and CDR2 FNYEAQ. V was cut by 2 bases and J by 7 bases, with 15 bases left in between. CDR3 coding DNA: TGTGCCAGCAGCTTACTCGGGAGTCTCAATGAGCAGTACTTC. Its protein product is CASSLLGSLNEQYF.

This clonotype was detected many times. One end of the junction is discordant with germline, which a read error may explain. This chain links TRBV6-1 with TRBJ2-5; 7 nucleotides align to TRBD1. The CDR3 length is 11 residues. From germline, CDR1 is MNHNS and CDR2 SASEGT. CDR3 sequence (DNA): TGTGCCAGCAGTACAGGGACAGTAAGGAACTTC. It encodes CASSTGTVRNF.

This clonotype was observed a few times. A read error may be the cause here, since a much bigger clone is one base away. The CDR3 is CASSPPWGGGYTQCF. In DNA, the CDR3 is TGTGCCAGCAGCCCACCTTGGGGGGGGGGATATACGCAGTGTTTT. The rearrangement uses TRBV11-2 and TRBJ2-3; 7 nucleotides match TRBD2. The CDR3 is 15 residues long. Looked up from germline, CDR1 is SGHAT and CDR2 is FQNNGV.

The chain carries TRBV19 and TRBJ2-1; D not certain. V was shortened by 9 bases and J by 3 bases, with 9 bases between the two germline ends. The CDR3 spans 12 residues. Germline CDR1 is LNHDA and CDR2 is SQIVND (reference sequence). CDR3 DNA: TGTGCCAGCAGTGGTAACTACAATGAGCAGTTCTTC. This translates into CASSGNYNEQFF.

A few counts support this clonotype. The gene calls are TRBV10-3 and TRBJ1-1; weak D call: TRBD1 (6 bases). The CDR3 length is 11 residues. V lost 10 bases, J lost 7 bases, and 13 bases lay in between. The germline CDR1 and CDR2 sequences are ENHRY and SYGVKD. The CDR3 nucleotides are TGTGCCACCCAGACAGGCCGTGAAGCTTTCTTT. Protein: CATQTGREAFF.

Comments on this clonotype: A much larger clone lies a single base off, so this may be a read error. V is TRBV7-3 and J is TRBJ1-4; 7 bases match TRBD1. The germline V gene has CDR1 SGHTA and CDR2 FQGTGA. V trimming: 4 bases; J trimming: 4 bases; junction bases outside the gene matches: 6. This CDR3 contains 15 residues. CDR3 loop: CASSSSGQLNEKLFF. CDR3 nucleotide sequence: TGTGCCAGCAGCTCATCGGGACAGCTTAATGAAAAACTGTTTTTT. Combining the CDR3 with reference TRBV7-3 and TRBJ1-4 gives the whole variable domain GAGVSQTPSNKVTEKGKYVELRCDPISGHTALYWYRQSLGQGPEFLIYFQGTGAADDSGLPNDRFFAVRPEGSVSTLKIQRTERGDSAVYLCASSSSGQLNEKLFFGSGTQLSVL.

This clonotype occurred many times. V is TRBV20-1 and J is TRBJ2-3; D perhaps matches TRBD2 (7 bases). V gave up 6 bases and J gave up 4 bases, with 17 bases separating them. The CDR3 totals 14 residues. Germline CDR1 DFQATT, CDR2 SNEGSKA (reference sequence). As DNA, the CDR3 is TGCAGTGCCCCTAGGGGGGGTGGTGCAGATACGCAGTATTTT. Its translation: CSAPRGGGADTQYF.